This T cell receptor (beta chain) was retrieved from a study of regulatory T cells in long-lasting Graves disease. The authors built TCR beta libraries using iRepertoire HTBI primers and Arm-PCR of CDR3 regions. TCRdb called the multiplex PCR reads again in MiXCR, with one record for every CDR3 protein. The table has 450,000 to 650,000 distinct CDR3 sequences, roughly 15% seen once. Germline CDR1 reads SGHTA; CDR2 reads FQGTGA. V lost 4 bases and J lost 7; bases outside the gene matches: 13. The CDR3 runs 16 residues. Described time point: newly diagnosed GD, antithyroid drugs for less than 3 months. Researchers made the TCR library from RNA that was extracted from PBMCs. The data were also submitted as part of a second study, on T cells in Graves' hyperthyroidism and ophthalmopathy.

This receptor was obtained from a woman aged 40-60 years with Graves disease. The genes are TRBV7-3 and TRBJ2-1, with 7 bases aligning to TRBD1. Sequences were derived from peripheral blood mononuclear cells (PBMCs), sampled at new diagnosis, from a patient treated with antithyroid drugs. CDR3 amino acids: CASSSGDRVLGNEQFF. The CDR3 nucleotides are TGTGCCAGCAGCTCTGGCGACAGGGTTCTTGGTAATGAGCAGTTCTTC. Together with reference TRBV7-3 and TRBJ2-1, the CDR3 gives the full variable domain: GAGVSQTPSNKVTEKGKYVELRCDPISGHTALYWYRQSLGQGPEFLIYFQGTGAADDSGLPNDRFFAVRPEGSVSTLKIQRTERGDSAVYLCASSSGDRVLGNEQFFGPGTRLTVL.